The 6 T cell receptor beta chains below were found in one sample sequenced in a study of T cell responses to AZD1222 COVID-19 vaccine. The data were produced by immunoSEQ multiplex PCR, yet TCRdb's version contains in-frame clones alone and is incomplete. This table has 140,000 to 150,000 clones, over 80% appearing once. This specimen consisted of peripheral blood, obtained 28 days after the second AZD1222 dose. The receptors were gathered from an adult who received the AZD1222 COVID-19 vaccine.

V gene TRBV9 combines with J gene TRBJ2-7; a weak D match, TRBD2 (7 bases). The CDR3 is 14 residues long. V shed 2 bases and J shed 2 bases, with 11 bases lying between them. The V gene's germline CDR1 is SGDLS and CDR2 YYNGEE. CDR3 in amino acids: CASSVAGAPYEQYF. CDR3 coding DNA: TGTGCCAGCAGCGTGGCGGGGGCACCCTACGAGCAGTACTTC.

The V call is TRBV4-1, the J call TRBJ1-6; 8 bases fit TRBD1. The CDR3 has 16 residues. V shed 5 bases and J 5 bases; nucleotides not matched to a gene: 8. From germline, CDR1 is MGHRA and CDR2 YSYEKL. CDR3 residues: CASSAFDRGNNSPLHF. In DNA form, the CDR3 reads TGCGCCAGCAGCGCCTTCGACAGGGGAAATAATTCACCCCTCCACTTT.

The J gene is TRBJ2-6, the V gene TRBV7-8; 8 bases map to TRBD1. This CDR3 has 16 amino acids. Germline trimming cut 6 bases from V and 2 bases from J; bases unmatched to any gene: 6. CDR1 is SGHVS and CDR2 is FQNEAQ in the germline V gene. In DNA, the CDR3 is TGTGCCAGCAGGGGGCAGGGGGCTACTGGGGCCAACGTCCTGACTTTC. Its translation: CASRGQGATGANVLTF. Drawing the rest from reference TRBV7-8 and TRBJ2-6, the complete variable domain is GAGVSQSPRYKVAKRGQDVALRCDPISGHVSLFWYQQALGQGPEFLTYFQNEAQLDKSGLPSDRFFAERPEGSVSTLKIQRTQQEDSAVYLCASRGQGATGANVLTFGAGSRLTVL.

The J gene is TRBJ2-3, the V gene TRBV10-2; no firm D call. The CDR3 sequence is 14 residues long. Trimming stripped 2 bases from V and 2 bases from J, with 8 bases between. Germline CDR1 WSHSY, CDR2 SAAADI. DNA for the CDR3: TGCGCCAGCAGTGAGACCGAACCCACAGATACGCAGTATTTT. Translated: CASSETEPTDTQYF.

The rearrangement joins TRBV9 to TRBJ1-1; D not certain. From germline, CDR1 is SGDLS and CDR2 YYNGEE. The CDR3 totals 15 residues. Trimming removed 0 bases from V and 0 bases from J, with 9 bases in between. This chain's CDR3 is CASSVGGPLNTEAFF. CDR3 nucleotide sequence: TGTGCCAGCAGCGTAGGTGGTCCTCTGAACACTGAAGCTTTCTTT.

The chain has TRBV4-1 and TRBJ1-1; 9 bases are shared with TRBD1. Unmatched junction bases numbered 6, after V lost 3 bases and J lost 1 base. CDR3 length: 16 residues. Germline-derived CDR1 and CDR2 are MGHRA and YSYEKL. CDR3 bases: TGCGCCAGCAGCCATGTGCGGGACAGGGCGAACACTGAAGCTTTCTTT. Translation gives CASSHVRDRANTEAFF.